Below, 32 T cell receptor beta chains from the same sample are listed, as sequenced in a study of regulatory T cells in long-lasting Graves disease. Relying on iRepertoire HTBI primers and Arm-PCR of CDR3 regions, the team built TCR beta libraries. A single record per CDR3 protein comes from TCRdb applying MiXCR to the multiplex PCR reads. Of about 310,000 distinct CDR3 sequences listed, roughly a fifth are singletons. Time point specified: persistent/refractory GD, antithyroid drugs over 5 years with positive TRAb. The TCR library was prepared using RNA isolated from PBMCs. The input for sequencing was peripheral blood mononuclear cells (PBMCs), taken when the disease was refractory, from a patient treated with antithyroid drugs. These receptors were taken from a female donor with Graves disease.

This clonotype was seen more than once but under ten times. The chain is built from TRBV6-2 or TRBV6-3 and TRBJ2-2; D is possibly TRBD2 (5 bases). Germline lookup yields CDR1 MNHEY and CDR2 SVGEGT. V lost 0 bases, J lost 1 base, and 24 bases lay in between. There are 21 residues in the CDR3. DNA of the CDR3: TGTGCCAGCAGTTACTCCCCTGCGGGCGGAGATCTTACCAGGAACACCGGGGAGCTGTTTTTT. It yields the protein CASSYSPAGGDLTRNTGELFF.

The rearrangement uses TRBV6-5 and TRBJ1-2; 7 bases are shared with TRBD1. CDR1 and CDR2 (germline): MNHEY, SVGAGI. Unmatched junction bases numbered 6, after V lost 2 bases and J lost 6 bases. The CDR3 contains 14 residues. In DNA form, the CDR3 reads TGTGCCAGCAGTTACAACAGGGGATTGGATGGCTACACCTTC. Protein: CASSYNRGLDGYTF.

The rearrangement links TRBV29-1 to TRBJ2-2; D is unresolved. V lost 2 bases and J 4 bases, leaving 8 bases between the germline ends. This CDR3 comprises 13 residues. Germline values: CDR1 SQVTM, CDR2 ANQGSEA. In DNA, the CDR3 is TGCAGCGTTGAAATTCGGACCACCGGGGAGCTGTTTTTT. It specifies CSVEIRTTGELFF.

This clonotype has a count of ten or more. The V gene is TRBV28, the J gene TRBJ1-6; TRBD1 aligns across 8 bases. The CDR3 consists of 17 residues. The ends lost 1 base at V and 0 bases at J; junction bases unmatched: 2. From germline, CDR1 is MDHEN and CDR2 SYDVKM. The CDR3 reads CASSLYRGSSYNSPLHF. In DNA form, the CDR3 reads TGTGCCAGCAGTTTATACAGGGGGAGCTCCTATAATTCACCCCTCCACTTT. Variable domain in full (rest from reference TRBV28 and TRBJ1-6): DVKVTQSSRYLVKRTGEKVFLECVQDMDHENMFWYRQDPGLGLRLIYFSYDVKMKEKGDIPEGYSVSREKKERFSLILESASTNQTSMYLCASSLYRGSSYNSPLHFGNGTRLTVT.

This clonotype appeared a single time. V is TRBV6-9 and J is TRBJ1-5; D remains ambiguous. The CDR3 is 15 residues long. Per the germline V gene, CDR1 is MNHGY and CDR2 is SVAAGI. Trimming removed 4 bases at V and 2 bases at J, with 12 bases between. The CDR3 sequence is CASSCRGGGNQPQHF. DNA of the CDR3: TGTGCCAGCAGTTGCCGGGGAGGCGGCAATCAGCCCCAGCATTTT.

V is TRBV6-1 and J is TRBJ1-1, with 8 nucleotides matching TRBD1. This CDR3 is 15 amino acids long. V trimming: 6 bases; J trimming: 5 bases; junction bases outside the gene matches: 11. The germline V gene encodes CDR1 MNHNS and CDR2 SASEGT. CDR3 region: CASRLIQGVATEAFF. CDR3 sequence (DNA): TGTGCCAGCAGACTTATACAGGGGGTTGCGACTGAAGCTTTCTTT.

This clonotype was recorded many times. The chain combines TRBV5-1 with TRBJ1-2, with TRBD1 identical over 7 bases. The CDR3 contains 12 residues. Germline V lookup: CDR1 SGHRS, CDR2 YFSETQ. J gave up 8 bases and V 4 bases, and 5 bases lay outside the gene matches. The CDR3 DNA reads TGCGCCAGCAGCCAACAGGGGCGAGGCTACACCTTC. Translation: CASSQQGRGYTF.

This clonotype showed up many times. The chain is built from TRBV10-3 and TRBJ1-5, with a possible D match to TRBD1 (5 bases). Looked up from germline, CDR1 is ENHRY and CDR2 is SYGVKD. Trimming took 4 bases from V and 7 from J, leaving 11 bases between them. This CDR3 spans 13 amino acids. CDR3 nucleotide sequence: TGTGCCATCAGTGGGGAAAGGGGCCAGCCCCAGCATTTT. This encodes CAISGERGQPQHF.

Concerning this clonotype: A much larger clone is a single base away; this may be a read error. This sequence joins TRBV6-1 and TRBJ2-4, with D unresolved. There are 14 residues in the CDR3. V lost 5 bases to trimming and J lost 3 bases, with 11 bases between them. The germline V gene has CDR1 MNHNS and CDR2 SASEGT. CDR3 DNA: TGTGCCAGCAGTAGGCTGTTCAGCAAAAACATTCAGTACTTC. Protein product: CASSRLFSKNIQYF.

This clonotype was observed many times. The gene calls are TRBV28 and TRBJ1-2, with 7 nucleotides matching TRBD1. V trimming: 4 bases; J trimming: 1 base; junction bases outside the gene matches: 12. The length of the CDR3 is 17 residues. Germline V gene lookup returns CDR1 MDHEN and CDR2 SYDVKM. For the CDR3, the DNA is TGTGCCAGCAGTTCCTACCATGGACAGGCTATTAACTATGGCTACACCTTC. As protein: CASSSYHGQAINYGYTF.

This clonotype has only a few counts. The CDR3 DNA reads TGCAGTGCTAGAGAAGAATATAATTCACCCCTCCACTTT. Its protein is CSAREEYNSPLHF. This sequence joins TRBV20-1 and TRBJ1-6; D uncertain. Trimming stripped 0 bases from V and 4 bases from J, with 4 bases between. The CDR3 sequence is 13 residues long. Germline V gene sequence: CDR1 DFQATT, CDR2 SNEGSKA (reference sequence).

This clonotype has more than one count but fewer than ten. The CDR3 DNA is TGTGCCAGTAGTCTCCGGGACAGGGAAGAGACCCAGTACTTC. Translation: CASSLRDREETQYF. The chain combines TRBV19 with TRBJ2-5, with TRBD1 matching over 9 bases. The CDR3 is made up of 14 amino acids. Per germline, CDR1 LNHDA and CDR2 SQIVND (reference sequence). With V trimmed by 5 bases and J by 3 bases, 4 bases remained unmatched.

This clonotype has more than one count but fewer than ten. The junction shows a germline mismatch at one end, possibly a read error. The chain has TRBV12-3 or TRBV12-4 and TRBJ2-7; D gene ambiguous. CDR3 size: 15 residues. CDR3 sequence (DNA): TGTGCCAGCAGCCTAGGGTTGATGATTTCCTTCGAGCAGTACTTC. It yields the protein CASSLGLMISFEQYF.

This clonotype was observed at least ten times. The V and J genes are TRBV6-5 and TRBJ1-5; no reliable D call. Germline V gene data show CDR1 as MNHEY and CDR2 as SVGAGI. This CDR3 is 13 amino acids long. Trimming took off 2 bases at V and 6 bases at J, with 8 bases between the two ends. DNA for the CDR3: TGTGCCAGCAGTTACAGGGATCCTCAGCCCCAGCATTTT. Amino acids: CASSYRDPQPQHF.

This clonotype was seen at least ten times. V usage is TRBV5-4 and J usage is TRBJ2-7; D is undetermined. Germline V lookup: CDR1 SGHNT, CDR2 YYREEE (reference sequence). The CDR3 runs to 11 residues. V was pared by 4 bases and J by 2 bases, with 4 bases between. As DNA, the CDR3 is TGTGCCAGCAGCGATGCCTACGAGCAGTACTTC. Protein product: CASSDAYEQYF.

The rearrangement links TRBV11-2 to TRBJ2-5, with D possibly being TRBD1 or TRBD2 (6 bases each). Between the trimmed V and J ends, which lost 3 bases and 5 bases, there was a span of 16 bases. Germline CDR1 and CDR2: SGHAT and FQNNGV. The CDR3 has 15 residues. In DNA, the CDR3 is TGTGCCAGCAGCTTTGCAGGGGAGGACGAGGAGACCCAGTACTTC. This gives the protein CASSFAGEDEETQYF.

This clonotype was observed many times. This chain joins TRBV3-1 and TRBJ1-1, with D possibly being TRBD1 (5 bases). The CDR3 totals 15 residues. V shed 3 bases and J shed 0 bases, with 11 bases lying between them. From germline, CDR1 is LGHDT and CDR2 YNNKEL (reference sequence). Here the CDR3 reads CASSHLGLLNTEAFF. The CDR3 DNA is TGTGCCAGCAGCCACCTGGGACTCCTGAACACTGAAGCTTTCTTT.

This clonotype was seen ten or more times. The chain employs TRBV7-2 and TRBJ1-2, with 7 bases fitting TRBD1. This CDR3 spans 14 amino acids. The trim removed 7 bases at V and 4 bases at J, leaving 9 bases unmatched. From germline, CDR1 is SGHTA and CDR2 FQGNSA. DNA of the CDR3: TGTGCCAGCACCCAGGCTCGGGACAGCTATGGCTACACCTTC. Its protein is CASTQARDSYGYTF.

In its sample, this clonotype was seen many times. The chain is built from TRBV20-1 and TRBJ2-7, with D possibly matching TRBD1 (6 bases). This CDR3 has 15 amino acids. Trimming stripped 0 bases from V and 0 bases from J, with 12 bases between. CDR1 is DFQATT and CDR2 is SNEGSKA in the germline V gene (reference sequence). CDR3 nucleotides: TGCAGTGCTAGAGATTTAGAGGGGGACTCCTACGAGCAGTACTTC. Translating gives CSARDLEGDSYEQYF.

There are many counts of this clonotype. The chain joins TRBV27 to TRBJ1-1; D is perhaps TRBD1 (6 bases). Deletions cut 3 bases from V and 5 bases from J, with 19 bases between. The V gene's germline CDR1 is MNHEY and CDR2 SMNVEV (reference sequence). The CDR3 totals 16 residues. The CDR3 nucleotides are TGTGCCAGCAGTTTGTTGGGGAGTGAGGGGGTGACTGAAGCTTTCTTT. This translates into CASSLLGSEGVTEAFF.

This clonotype was counted many times. This rearrangement joins TRBV29-1 to TRBJ1-6; D unclear. In germline, CDR1 is SQVTM, CDR2 ANQGSEA. There are 13 residues in the CDR3. Trimming cost V 4 bases and J 8 bases, with 12 bases left between them. CDR3 nucleotides: TGCAGCGTTGGGGATCGGTATGATTCACCCCTCCACTTT. It codes for CSVGDRYDSPLHF.

About this clonotype: Germline and junction disagree at one end, which may indicate a read error. V and J are TRBV20-1 and TRBJ2-3, with 10 bases matching TRBD2. The length of the CDR3 is 18 residues. The V gene's germline CDR1 is DFQATT and CDR2 SNEGSKA (reference sequence). DNA of the CDR3: TGCGGTGCTAGTCGTCCAAGGACGGGGACTAGCGGCACAGATACGCAGTATTTT. Translated: CGASRPRTGTSGTDTQYF.

This clonotype has a handful of counts. The chain recombines TRBV19 with TRBJ2-3, with 7 nucleotides matching TRBD2. V trimming: 10 bases; J trimming: 1 base; junction bases outside the gene matches: 8. CDR3 length: 14 amino acids. The germline gives CDR1 LNHDA, CDR2 SQIVND (reference sequence). CDR3 bases: TGTGCCACCGCCGCGGGACTACGCACAGATACGCAGTATTTT. Residues: CATAAGLRTDTQYF.

This clonotype was recorded at least ten times. This CDR3 reads CASSVAGTGRNHQLFF. DNA of the CDR3: TGTGCCAGCAGCGTCGCCGGGACAGGGAGGAATCATCAACTGTTTTTT. The V call is TRBV6-1, the J call TRBJ1-4, with 9 bases fitting TRBD1. Unmatched junction bases numbered 17, after V lost 6 bases and J lost 12 bases. This CDR3 spans 16 amino acids. CDR1 and CDR2 (germline): MNHNS, SASEGT.

This clonotype was detected many times. The V and J genes are TRBV12-3 or TRBV12-4 and TRBJ2-4, with 8 bases that match TRBD2. The CDR3 consists of 14 residues. V was clipped by 4 bases and J by 4 bases; unmatched bases: 3. The CDR3 spells CASSSAGVKNIQYF. CDR3 coding DNA: TGTGCCAGCAGTTCAGCGGGGGTTAAAAACATTCAGTACTTC.

This clonotype came up many times. The chain has TRBV28 and TRBJ1-4; 8 positions agree with TRBD1. CDR3 size: 15 residues. Trimming cost V 6 bases and J 2 bases; bases outside gene matches: 5. Germline V gene sequence: CDR1 MDHEN, CDR2 SYDVKM. CDR3 in amino acids: CASSSRDRTNEKLFF. The CDR3 nucleotides are TGTGCCAGCAGCTCCCGGGACAGGACTAATGAAAAACTGTTTTTT.

The chain joins TRBV15 to TRBJ2-7; either TRBD1 or TRBD2 may supply D (5 bases each). The CDR3 runs 15 residues. V was trimmed by 5 bases and J by 2 bases, leaving 16 bases between them. Germline V CDR1 and CDR2: LNHNV, YYDKDF (reference sequence). The CDR3 protein is CATSLTGEGPYEQYF. In DNA, the CDR3 is TGTGCCACCAGCCTAACCGGCGAGGGGCCCTACGAGCAGTACTTC.

The V and J genes are TRBV5-6 and TRBJ1-5; 9 nucleotides agree with TRBD1. This CDR3 region has 15 residues. Per germline, CDR1 SGHDT and CDR2 YYEEEE. V gave up 3 bases and J gave up 7 bases; unmatched junction bases: 8. The CDR3 is CASSSGQGSGQPQHF. For the CDR3, the DNA is TGTGCCAGCAGCTCGGGACAGGGTTCCGGGCAGCCCCAGCATTTT.

This clonotype has more than one count but fewer than ten. The gene calls are TRBV5-1 and TRBJ2-7; D is undetermined. The V gene lost 5 bases and the J gene lost 0 bases, with 12 bases spanning the gap. This CDR3 spans 14 amino acids. In germline, CDR1 is SGHRS, CDR2 YFSETQ. This chain's CDR3 is CASRETVSSYEQYF. The CDR3 DNA reads TGCGCCAGCAGGGAGACTGTGAGCTCCTACGAGCAGTACTTC.

This clonotype was observed at least ten times. The chain employs TRBV28 and TRBJ1-2, with D unresolved. CDR3 length: 12 amino acids. V lost 3 bases and J lost 7, with 9 bases in between. Germline assignment: CDR1 MDHEN and CDR2 SYDVKM. The CDR3: CASSFSPFGYTF. The CDR3 DNA follows: TGTGCCAGCAGTTTCTCCCCCTTTGGCTACACCTTC.

This clonotype appeared a few times. V usage is TRBV29-1 and J usage is TRBJ1-1; 7 bases line up with TRBD1. Losses at the gene ends were 6 bases for V and 4 bases for J; bases not matched to a gene: 8. Germline V gene sequence: CDR1 SQVTM, CDR2 ANQGSEA. CDR3 length: 13 residues. CDR3 protein: CSVRGLSGTEAFF. The DNA for the CDR3 is TGCAGCGTGAGGGGGCTCTCGGGCACTGAAGCTTTCTTT.

The sample holds a few counts of this clonotype. The chain recombines TRBV27 with TRBJ2-7, with 8 bases that match TRBD2. Germline CDR1 and CDR2: MNHEY and SMNVEV (reference sequence). The CDR3 contains 15 residues. V lost 5 bases and J lost 5; bases outside the gene matches: 11. In DNA form, the CDR3 reads TGTGCCAGCAGTACATTAGCGGGAATATGGGACGAGCAGTACTTC. Protein: CASSTLAGIWDEQYF.